The 29 T cell receptor beta chains below all came from one sample that was sequenced in a study of T cell repertoires in cytomegalovirus infection. MiXCR was run by TCRdb on the reads, yielding one entry per CDR3 protein. The profile shows fewer than 200,000 distinct CDR3 sequences, more than 9% of them singletons. The sample comprised PBMCs. The receptors derive from a human donor in good health (CMV status not recorded). Some clones in this sample may be carry-over from other donors' samples.

Ten or more counts support this clonotype. V and J are TRBV7-2 and TRBJ1-1; D is perhaps TRBD1 (5 bases). V gave up 5 bases and J gave up 4 bases, with 17 bases separating them. The length of the CDR3 is 15 residues. CDR1 and CDR2 from the germline V gene are SGHTA and FQGNSA. The CDR3 loop reads CASSLSGAGPTEAFF. CDR3 bases: TGTGCCAGCAGCCTAAGTGGGGCCGGACCCACTGAAGCTTTCTTT.

The chain combines TRBV20-1 with TRBJ2-7; 8 bases map to TRBD1. Trimming at V came to 1 base and at J to 6 bases, leaving 8 bases not matched to a gene. The length of the CDR3 is 14 residues. Germline CDR1 is DFQATT and CDR2 is SNEGSKA (reference sequence). CDR3 protein: CSARARTGWGEQYF. The CDR3 bases are TGCAGTGCTAGAGCCCGGACAGGGTGGGGCGAGCAGTACTTC.

This rearrangement joins TRBV14 to TRBJ2-7, with TRBD2 identical over 14 bases. This CDR3 region has 16 residues. CDR1 is SGHDN, CDR2 FVKESK, per germline. With V trimmed by 2 bases and J by 5 bases, 5 bases remained unmatched. In DNA form, the CDR3 reads TGTGCCAGCAGCCAACTAACGGGACTAGCGGGAGACGAGCAGTACTTC. This sequence encodes CASSQLTGLAGDEQYF.

This clonotype was counted at least ten times. The chain has TRBV7-2 and TRBJ2-7; tentative D call: TRBD1 (6 bases). The CDR3 is made up of 15 amino acids. Germline CDR1 is SGHTA and CDR2 is FQGNSA. Trimming left V 1 base short and J 13 bases short, with 23 bases between. This chain's CDR3 is CASSLEPRGGTIGYF. As DNA, the CDR3 is TGTGCCAGCAGCTTAGAACCCAGGGGTGGGACAATAGGTTACTTC.

This clonotype was recorded a few times. J is TRBJ2-7 and V is TRBV12-3 or TRBV12-4, with 7 bases identical to TRBD1. CDR3 length: 11 residues. The V segment lost 9 bases and the J segment 6 bases; nucleotides outside the gene matches: 5. The CDR3, as DNA: TGTGCCAGTCAGGGGGTTAGCGAGCAGTACTTC. The encoded protein is CASQGVSEQYF.

This clonotype appeared once. Being one base from a much bigger clone, this may be a read error. The J gene is TRBJ1-2, the V gene TRBV29-1; D is perhaps TRBD1 (5 bases). The CDR3 sequence is 12 residues long. V was shortened by 7 bases and J by 7 bases, with 16 bases between the two germline ends. Per germline, CDR1 SQVTM and CDR2 ANQGSEA. CDR3 residues: CSAVIFGAGYTF. Written as DNA, the CDR3 is TGCAGCGCTGTAATTTTCGGGGCTGGCTACACCTTC. The full variable domain, rest sourced from reference TRBV29-1 and TRBJ1-2, is SAVISQKPSRDICQRGTSLTIQCQVDSQVTMMFWYRQQPGQSLTLIATANQGSEATYESGFVIDKFPISRPNLTFSTLTVSNMSPEDSSIYLCSAVIFGAGYTFGSGTRLTVV.

The table lists this clonotype with many counts. The chain is built from TRBV11-2 and TRBJ2-7, with TRBD2 identical over 15 bases. V gave up 1 base and J gave up 3 bases; unmatched junction bases: 7. CDR3 length: 18 residues. CDR1 is SGHAT, CDR2 FQNNGV, per germline. CDR3 sequence: CASSLVRTSGRGNYEQYF. Written as DNA, the CDR3 is TGTGCCAGCAGCTTAGTACGGACTAGCGGGAGGGGGAACTACGAGCAGTACTTC.

This clonotype was picked up many times. The J gene is TRBJ1-1, the V gene TRBV12-5, with unresolved D. Trimming cost V 3 bases and J 8 bases, with 19 bases left between them. The CDR3 totals 15 residues. Germline V gene data show CDR1 as LGHNT and CDR2 as FRNRAP. CDR3 bases: TGTGCTAGTGGTTTTGGTCCCCCGGCCGGAATGGAAGCTTTCTTT. It encodes CASGFGPPAGMEAFF. The variable domain in full, with the rest retrieved from reference TRBV12-5 and TRBJ1-1, is DARVTQTPRHKVTEMGQEVTMRCQPILGHNTVFWYRQTMMQGLELLAYFRNRAPLDDSGMPKDRFSAEMPDATLATLKIQPSEPRDSAVYFCASGFGPPAGMEAFFGQGTRLTVV.

The genes are TRBV19 and TRBJ2-7, with D tentatively TRBD1 (5 bases). The germline V gene has CDR1 LNHDA and CDR2 SQIVND (reference sequence). Trimming removed 2 bases from V and 2 bases from J, with 13 bases in between. This CDR3 has 15 amino acids. CDR3 in amino acids: CASSIYAGLPYEQYF. CDR3 in DNA: TGTGCCAGTAGTATATACGCAGGGTTACCCTACGAGCAGTACTTC.

This chain joins TRBV10-3 and TRBJ2-5; TRBD1 matches 10 bases. This CDR3 comprises 15 residues. Trimming cost V 6 bases and J 1 base; bases outside gene matches: 5. Germline lookup yields CDR1 ENHRY and CDR2 SYGVKD. The CDR3 coding sequence is TGTGCCATCAGGACAGGGGGCTTCCCCCAAGAGACCCAGTACTTC. Translating gives CAIRTGGFPQETQYF.

This clonotype was seen ten or more times. The J gene is TRBJ2-7, the V gene TRBV7-2; 9 nucleotides line up with TRBD1. V lost 5 bases to trimming and J lost 2 bases; unmatched junction nucleotides: 7. CDR3 size: 15 residues. The V gene's germline CDR1 is SGHTA and CDR2 FQGNSA. The CDR3 sequence is CASSPLTGGPYEQYF. The CDR3 bases are TGTGCCAGCAGCCCTTTAACAGGGGGCCCCTACGAGCAGTACTTC.

V gene TRBV6-2 or TRBV6-3 combines with J gene TRBJ1-1; D is perhaps TRBD1 (6 bases). Trimming took off 6 bases at V and 0 bases at J, with 11 bases between the two ends. The CDR3 is 14 amino acids. Germline V CDR1 and CDR2: MNHEY, SVGEGT. In DNA form, the CDR3 reads TGTGCCAGCAGACAGGGACTTTTGAACACTGAAGCTTTCTTT. Protein: CASRQGLLNTEAFF.

There are many counts of this clonotype. The V gene is TRBV28, the J gene TRBJ2-4; 9 bases map to TRBD2. The J segment lost 5 bases and the V segment lost 4 bases, leaving 18 bases of the junction unmatched. The CDR3 length is 19 residues. Germline V gene sequence: CDR1 MDHEN, CDR2 SYDVKM. This CDR3 is CASSSPTEVAGGRENIQYF. The CDR3 DNA reads TGTGCCAGCAGTTCCCCGACCGAGGTGGCGGGAGGGCGAGAAAACATTCAGTACTTC.

This clonotype was counted many times. The chain combines TRBV6-5 with TRBJ1-1, with TRBD1 as a possible D gene (5 bases). This CDR3 contains 14 residues. CDR1 MNHEY and CDR2 SVGAGI come from the germline V gene. V lost 5 bases to trimming and J lost 1 base, with 11 bases between them. This CDR3 is CASSADNTNTEAFF. The CDR3 DNA follows: TGTGCCAGCAGTGCGGACAATACGAACACTGAAGCTTTCTTT.

This clonotype was seen more than once but under ten times. V is TRBV19 and J is TRBJ1-2; a weak D match, TRBD1 (6 bases). CDR1 and CDR2 from the germline V gene are LNHDA and SQIVND (reference sequence). The CDR3 extends over 12 amino acids. Between the trimmed V and J ends, which lost 7 bases and 8 bases, there was a span of 14 bases. The CDR3 DNA sequence: TGTGCCAGTATTCAGGGGATGAGCGGCTACACCTTC. Its protein is CASIQGMSGYTF.

The sample holds many counts of this clonotype. The chain joins TRBV20-1 to TRBJ2-4, with 11 nucleotides matching TRBD2. The CDR3 extends over 15 amino acids. V lost 6 bases, J lost 6 bases, and 10 bases stayed unmatched. Germline values: CDR1 DFQATT, CDR2 SNEGSKA (reference sequence). This CDR3 reads CSAALAGGRANIQYF. The CDR3 nucleotides read TGCAGTGCAGCCTTAGCGGGGGGGCGTGCAAACATTCAGTACTTC.

The chain is built from TRBV6-2 or TRBV6-3 and TRBJ2-3, with 11 nucleotides matching TRBD2. J gave up 5 bases and V 5 bases, and 12 bases lay outside the gene matches. This CDR3 has 17 residues. Germline CDR1 is MNHEY and CDR2 is SVGEGT. The CDR3 protein is CASSPSLAGGPGDTQYF. CDR3 nucleotide sequence: TGTGCCAGCAGTCCCTCGTTAGCGGGAGGGCCCGGAGATACGCAGTATTTT.

In its sample, this clonotype was seen many times. As DNA, the CDR3 is TGTGCCAGTAGTGCGCGGACAGTAAGCAATCAGCCCCAGCATTTT. It codes for CASSARTVSNQPQHF. The chain joins TRBV19 to TRBJ1-5, with D maybe TRBD1 (6 bases). Germline CDR1 LNHDA, CDR2 SQIVND (reference sequence). V was pared by 5 bases and J by 1 base, with 12 bases between. This CDR3 contains 15 residues.

This clonotype showed up just a few times. The V gene is TRBV5-5, the J gene TRBJ2-7, with unresolved D. The CDR3 consists of 12 residues. V was shortened by 5 bases and J by 2 bases, with 8 bases between the two germline ends. Germline V gene lookup returns CDR1 SGHKS and CDR2 YYEKEE (reference sequence). The CDR3 sequence: CASRGQTYEQYF. The CDR3 nucleotides read TGTGCCAGCAGAGGCCAGACCTACGAGCAGTACTTC.

This clonotype was seen only a few times. V usage is TRBV5-6 and J usage is TRBJ1-5; 10 bases are shared with TRBD1. This CDR3 region has 16 residues. Per the germline V gene, CDR1 is SGHDT and CDR2 is YYEEEE. The V gene end was trimmed by 4 bases and the J gene end by 6 bases; junction bases not matched to a gene: 10. As DNA, the CDR3 is TGTGCCAGCAGCGAGAGGGGACAGGGGACGGGTCAGCCCCAGCATTTT. Its translation is CASSERGQGTGQPQHF.

This clonotype was found many times. The rearrangement uses TRBV19 and TRBJ1-6; D remains unclear. Germline V CDR1 and CDR2: LNHDA, SQIVND (reference sequence). Trimming took off 6 bases at V and 10 bases at J, with 16 bases between the two ends. The CDR3 is made up of 14 amino acids. The CDR3: CASSFTAPGSPLHF. The CDR3 region has the DNA TGTGCCAGTAGCTTCACAGCTCCGGGCTCACCCCTCCACTTT.

Worth noting for this clonotype: A much bigger clone sits one base away, suggesting this may be a read error. This chain links TRBV9 with TRBJ2-5, with unresolved D. The CDR3 is 12 amino acids. CDR1 is SGDLS and CDR2 is YYNGEE in the germline V gene. The CDR3 region has the DNA TGTGCCAGCGGCGTAGGGTCGGAGACCCAGTACTTC. This codes for CASGVGSETQYF.

A few counts support this clonotype. The chain couples TRBV28 to TRBJ2-5; 10 nucleotides line up with TRBD2. CDR3 length: 15 residues. Germline V gene sequence: CDR1 MDHEN, CDR2 SYDVKM. Trimming cost V 2 bases and J 6 bases; bases outside gene matches: 6. The CDR3 DNA reads as TGTGCCAGCAGTTTAAAGCGGGGGGGCCCACAGACCCAGTACTTC. Protein: CASSLKRGGPQTQYF. The full variable domain, with the rest looked up from reference TRBV28 and TRBJ2-5, is DVKVTQSSRYLVKRTGEKVFLECVQDMDHENMFWYRQDPGLGLRLIYFSYDVKMKEKGDIPEGYSVSREKKERFSLILESASTNQTSMYLCASSLKRGGPQTQYFGPGTRLLVL.

This clonotype was detected many times. The rearrangement uses TRBV7-2 and TRBJ2-2; 13 positions agree with TRBD2. J was trimmed by 0 bases and V by 5 bases; bases with no gene match: 9. The germline CDR1 and CDR2 sequences are SGHTA and FQGNSA. The CDR3 totals 19 residues. Here the CDR3 DNA reads TGTGCCAGCAGCCGAAAGGGACTAGCGGGACGCGCGAACACCGGGGAGCTGTTTTTT. Amino acids: CASSRKGLAGRANTGELFF.

This clonotype was observed at least ten times. J is TRBJ2-1 and V is TRBV7-8; 9 bases agree with TRBD2. CDR1 SGHVS and CDR2 FQNEAQ come from the germline V gene. The CDR3 length is 16 residues. Trimming removed 5 bases from V and 5 bases from J; junction bases left unmatched: 10. For the CDR3, the DNA is TGTGCCAGCAGCCCCGCGGGCGGGGGGGCCCACAATGAGCAGTTCTTC. It translates to CASSPAGGGAHNEQFF.

The sample holds many counts of this clonotype. V and J are TRBV7-8 and TRBJ1-4, with 8 positions matching TRBD1. This CDR3 has 14 amino acids. Germline loops: CDR1 SGHVS, CDR2 FQNEAQ. V trimming: 7 bases; J trimming: 7 bases; junction bases outside the gene matches: 8. The CDR3 bases are TGTGCCAGCAAGCACGGACAGGGATTTGAAAAACTGTTTTTT. The encoded protein is CASKHGQGFEKLFF. Full variable domain (remainder filled in from reference TRBV7-8 and TRBJ1-4): GAGVSQSPRYKVAKRGQDVALRCDPISGHVSLFWYQQALGQGPEFLTYFQNEAQLDKSGLPSDRFFAERPEGSVSTLKIQRTQQEDSAVYLCASKHGQGFEKLFFGSGTQLSVL.

The rearrangement links TRBV5-1 to TRBJ1-1, with no clear D. CDR1 and CDR2 from the germline V gene are SGHRS and YFSETQ. CDR3 length equals 11 residues. Trimming removed 4 bases at V and 3 bases at J, with 4 bases between. The DNA for the CDR3 is TGCGCCAGCAGCGCGGACACTGAAGCTTTCTTT. This translates into CASSADTEAFF.

Ten or more counts support this clonotype. The V call is TRBV7-8, the J call TRBJ1-1; D call uncertain. The germline V gene encodes CDR1 SGHVS and CDR2 FQNEAQ. The CDR3 has 13 residues. The V and J ends lost 1 base and 8 bases respectively, with 11 bases between them. Written as DNA, the CDR3 is TGTGCCAGCAGCTTAGGCCCCAAATACGAAGCTTTCTTT. Amino acids: CASSLGPKYEAFF.

This clonotype was detected ten times or more. The J gene is TRBJ1-3, the V gene TRBV7-2; maybe TRBD1 (6 bases). Trimming pared 0 bases from V and 8 bases from J, leaving 14 bases between. CDR3 length: 15 residues. Germline loops: CDR1 SGHTA, CDR2 FQGNSA. This chain's CDR3 is CASSLAGQGLDTIYF. CDR3 nucleotide sequence: TGTGCCAGCAGCTTAGCAGGGCAGGGGCTAGACACCATATATTTT.